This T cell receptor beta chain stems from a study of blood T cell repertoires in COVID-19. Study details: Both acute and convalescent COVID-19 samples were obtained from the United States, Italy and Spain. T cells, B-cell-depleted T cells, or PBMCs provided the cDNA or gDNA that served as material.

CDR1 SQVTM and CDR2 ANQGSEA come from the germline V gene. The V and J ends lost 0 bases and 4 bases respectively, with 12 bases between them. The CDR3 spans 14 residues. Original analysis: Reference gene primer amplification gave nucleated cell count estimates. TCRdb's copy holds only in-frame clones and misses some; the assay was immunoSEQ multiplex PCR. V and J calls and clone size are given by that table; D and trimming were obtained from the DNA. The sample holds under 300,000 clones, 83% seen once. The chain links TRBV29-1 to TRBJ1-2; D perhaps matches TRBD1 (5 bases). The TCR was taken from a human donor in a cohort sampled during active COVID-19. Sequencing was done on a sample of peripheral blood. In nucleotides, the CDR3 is TGCAGCGTTGAAGATCGGGGGGGAGCCTATGGCTACACCTTC. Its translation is CSVEDRGGAYGYTF.